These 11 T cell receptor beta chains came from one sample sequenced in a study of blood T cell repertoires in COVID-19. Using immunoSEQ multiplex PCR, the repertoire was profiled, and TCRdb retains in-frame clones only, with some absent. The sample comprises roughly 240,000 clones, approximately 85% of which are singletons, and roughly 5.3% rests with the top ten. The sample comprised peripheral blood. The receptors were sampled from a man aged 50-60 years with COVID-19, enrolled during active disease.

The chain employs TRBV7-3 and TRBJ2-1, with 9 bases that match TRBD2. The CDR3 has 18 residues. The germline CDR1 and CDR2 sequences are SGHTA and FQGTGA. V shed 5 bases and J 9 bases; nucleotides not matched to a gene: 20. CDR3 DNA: TGTGCCAGCAGCCGCTACAGTCTAGCGGGGAGTACGAGGGGTGAGCAGTTCTTC. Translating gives CASSRYSLAGSTRGEQFF.

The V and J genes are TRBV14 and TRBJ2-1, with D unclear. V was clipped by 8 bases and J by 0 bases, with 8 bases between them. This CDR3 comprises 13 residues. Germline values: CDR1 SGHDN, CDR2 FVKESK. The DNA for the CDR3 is TGTGCCAGCCGCCGTAGCTCCTACAATGAGCAGTTCTTC. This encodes CASRRSSYNEQFF.

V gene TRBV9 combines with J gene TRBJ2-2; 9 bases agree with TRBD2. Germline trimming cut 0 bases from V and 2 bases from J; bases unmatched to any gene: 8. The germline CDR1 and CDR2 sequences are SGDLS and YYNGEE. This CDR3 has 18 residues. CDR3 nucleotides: TGTGCCAGCAGCGTAGTGGGGACTAGCAATACCAACACCGGGGAGCTGTTTTTT. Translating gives CASSVVGTSNTNTGELFF. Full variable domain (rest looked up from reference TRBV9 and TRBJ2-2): DSGVTQTPKHLITATGQRVTLRCSPRSGDLSVYWYQQSLDQGLQFLIQYYNGEERAKGNILERFSAQQFPDLHSELNLSSLELGDSALYFCASSVVGTSNTNTGELFFGEGSRLTVL.

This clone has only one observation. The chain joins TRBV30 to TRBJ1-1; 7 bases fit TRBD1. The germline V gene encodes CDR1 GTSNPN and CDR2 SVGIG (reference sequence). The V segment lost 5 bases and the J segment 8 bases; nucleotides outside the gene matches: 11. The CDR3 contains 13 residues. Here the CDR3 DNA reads TGTGCCTGGGGTTTGGGACAGAATAGAGAAGCTTTCTTT. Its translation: CAWGLGQNREAFF.

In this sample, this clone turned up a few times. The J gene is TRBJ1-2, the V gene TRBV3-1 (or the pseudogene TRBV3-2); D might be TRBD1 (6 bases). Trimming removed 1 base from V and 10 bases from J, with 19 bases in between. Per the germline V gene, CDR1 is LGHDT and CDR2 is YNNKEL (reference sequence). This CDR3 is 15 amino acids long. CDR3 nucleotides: TGTGCCAGCAGCCAAGTTCCCTCAGGGGAGTCCTCCTACACCTTC. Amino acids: CASSQVPSGESSYTF.

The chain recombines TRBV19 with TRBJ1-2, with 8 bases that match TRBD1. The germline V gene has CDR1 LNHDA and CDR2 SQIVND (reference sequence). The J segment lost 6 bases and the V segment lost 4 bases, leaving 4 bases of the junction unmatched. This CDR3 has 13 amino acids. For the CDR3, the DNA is TGTGCCAGTAGTAGGACAGGGAGAGATGGCTACACCTTC. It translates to CASSRTGRDGYTF.

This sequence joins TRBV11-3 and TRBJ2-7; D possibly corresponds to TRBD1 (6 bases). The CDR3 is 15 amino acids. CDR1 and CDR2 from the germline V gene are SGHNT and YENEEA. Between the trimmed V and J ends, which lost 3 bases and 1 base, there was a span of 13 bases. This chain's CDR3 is CASSLGKGVSYEQYF. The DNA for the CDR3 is TGTGCCAGCAGCTTGGGAAAGGGGGTTTCCTACGAGCAGTACTTC.

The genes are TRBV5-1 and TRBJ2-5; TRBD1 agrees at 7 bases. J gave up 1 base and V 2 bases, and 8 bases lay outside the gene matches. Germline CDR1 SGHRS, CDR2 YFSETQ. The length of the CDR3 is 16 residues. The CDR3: CASSLQTGYGQETQYF. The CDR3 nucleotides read TGCGCCAGCAGCTTACAGACAGGGTATGGCCAAGAGACCCAGTACTTC.

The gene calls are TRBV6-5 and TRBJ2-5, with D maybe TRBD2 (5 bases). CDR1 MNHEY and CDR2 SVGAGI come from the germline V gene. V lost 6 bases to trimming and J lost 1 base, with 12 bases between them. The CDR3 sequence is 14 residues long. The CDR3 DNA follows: TGTGCCAGCAGGCGGCGGACTGTCCAAGAGACCCAGTACTTC. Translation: CASRRRTVQETQYF.

The CDR3 nucleotides are TGTGCCAGCAGCCAACGGGGGATTTATAATGAGCAGTTCTTC. Encoded protein: CASSQRGIYNEQFF. J is TRBJ2-1 and V is TRBV11-3, with D maybe TRBD2 (6 bases). CDR1 and CDR2 from the germline V gene are SGHNT and YENEEA. The ends were cut back, 5 bases at V and 7 bases at J, with 15 bases in the middle. The CDR3 runs 14 residues.

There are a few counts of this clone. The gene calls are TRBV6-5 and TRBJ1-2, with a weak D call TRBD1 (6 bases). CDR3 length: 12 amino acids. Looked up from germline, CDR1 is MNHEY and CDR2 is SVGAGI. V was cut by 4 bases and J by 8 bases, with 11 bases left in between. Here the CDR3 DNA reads TGTGCCAGCAGTTGGGGACATGGGGGCTACACCTTC. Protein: CASSWGHGGYTF.